Shown below are 27 T cell receptor beta chains from a single sample sequenced in a study of T cell responses to AZD1222 COVID-19 vaccine. Generated by immunoSEQ multiplex PCR, the TCRdb table keeps only in-frame clones and is missing some. Counted here are about 140,000 clones, roughly 91% occurring once; the ten biggest clones make up 3.1%. Source: peripheral blood, taken 28 days after the second AZD1222 dose. The receptors derive from an adult who received the AZD1222 COVID-19 vaccine.

The chain links TRBV27 to TRBJ2-2; either TRBD1 or TRBD2 may fit D (5 bases each). Trimming removed 5 bases at V and 6 bases at J, with 16 bases between. The germline CDR1 and CDR2 sequences are MNHEY and SMNVEV (reference sequence). This CDR3 is built from 15 residues. CDR3 residues: CASSLAGLVAGELFF. For the CDR3, the DNA is TGTGCCAGCAGTCTAGCAGGGCTAGTGGCCGGGGAGCTGTTTTTT.

This sequence joins TRBV28 and TRBJ1-6; 9 bases agree with TRBD1. Germline values: CDR1 MDHEN, CDR2 SYDVKM. With V trimmed by 5 bases and J by 8 bases, 4 bases remained unmatched. The CDR3 covers 14 residues. The CDR3 here is CASSIRTGDSPLHF. Here the CDR3 DNA reads TGTGCCAGCAGTATAAGGACAGGGGATTCACCCCTCCACTTT.

This sequence joins TRBV29-1 and TRBJ1-4; a possible D gene is TRBD1 (6 bases). V was shortened by 4 bases and J by 11 bases, with 26 bases between the two germline ends. Germline values: CDR1 SQVTM, CDR2 ANQGSEA. This CDR3 spans 16 amino acids. This CDR3 reads CSVVSGAGGLVGKLFF. The CDR3 DNA follows: TGCAGCGTTGTTAGCGGAGCCGGGGGCCTCGTCGGGAAACTGTTTTTT.

The rearrangement uses TRBV4-2 and TRBJ1-2; D call uncertain. CDR3 length: 12 residues. V dropped 0 bases and J dropped 8 bases, with 7 bases sitting between them. The germline CDR1 and CDR2 sequences are LGHNA and YNFKEQ. The CDR3 DNA reads as TGTGCCAGCAGCCAAGACAGCTTGGGCTACACCTTC. Amino acids: CASSQDSLGYTF.

V gene TRBV28 combines with J gene TRBJ1-2, with 7 bases that match TRBD1. CDR1 is MDHEN, CDR2 SYDVKM, per germline. V lost 6 bases and J lost 3; bases outside the gene matches: 4. The CDR3 consists of 13 residues. The CDR3 reads CASRAGTDYGYTF. The DNA of the CDR3 is TGTGCCAGCAGGGCCGGGACAGACTATGGCTACACCTTC.

V usage is TRBV10-3 and J usage is TRBJ1-1, with D perhaps matching TRBD1 (6 bases). V lost 11 bases and J lost 3, with 16 bases in between. CDR1 and CDR2 (germline): ENHRY, SYGVKD. The CDR3 spans 13 residues. CDR3 nucleotide sequence: TGTGCCGGCCGGGACACTCTGGACACTGAAGCTTTCTTT. Translating gives CAGRDTLDTEAFF.

The chain combines TRBV6-1 with TRBJ2-2; a weak D match, TRBD2 (6 bases). Trimming took off 4 bases at V and 1 base at J, with 13 bases between the two ends. Per germline, CDR1 MNHNS and CDR2 SASEGT. CDR3 length equals 16 residues. The CDR3: CASSVVSSGNTGELFF. CDR3 coding DNA: TGTGCCAGCAGTGTTGTAAGTAGCGGGAACACCGGGGAGCTGTTTTTT.

The V and J genes are TRBV5-4 and TRBJ1-2; D remains unclear. Germline values: CDR1 SGHNT, CDR2 YYREEE (reference sequence). The V and J ends lost 5 bases and 5 bases respectively, with 13 bases between them. The CDR3 length is 13 residues. Written as DNA, the CDR3 is TGTGCCAGCAGACCCGCGGACCTTTATGGCTACACCTTC. Its protein product is CASRPADLYGYTF.

The genes are TRBV18 and TRBJ1-2, with D possibly matching TRBD1 (5 bases). Trimming cost V 1 base and J 7 bases, with 22 bases left between them. CDR3 length: 17 residues. Germline CDR1 is KGHSH and CDR2 is LQKENI. The CDR3 loop is CASSPQDPGVVVGGYTF. The CDR3 DNA is TGTGCCAGCTCACCACAGGATCCGGGGGTAGTCGTTGGTGGCTACACCTTC.

This chain links TRBV27 with TRBJ2-5; 10 nucleotides agree with TRBD2. The germline V gene has CDR1 MNHEY and CDR2 SMNVEV (reference sequence). This CDR3 comprises 16 residues. Germline trimming cut 6 bases from V and 0 bases from J; bases unmatched to any gene: 7. CDR3 DNA: TGTGCCAGCAGCTCCGCTAGCGGGGGTAACCAAGAGACCCAGTACTTC. It specifies CASSSASGGNQETQYF.

This chain connects TRBV7-9 to TRBJ2-7; the match to TRBD2 covers 9 bases. The ends lost 1 base at V and 7 bases at J; junction bases unmatched: 11. In germline, CDR1 is SEHNR, CDR2 FQNEAQ (reference sequence). The CDR3 is made up of 16 amino acids. The CDR3, as DNA: TGTGCCAGCAGCTTAGACGGCGGGAGGGCCTCGCGGGAGCAGTACTTC. Its protein is CASSLDGGRASREQYF.

V usage is TRBV6-5 and J usage is TRBJ2-7; no clear D gene. Trimming cost V 0 bases and J 2 bases, with 14 bases left between them. Germline loops: CDR1 MNHEY, CDR2 SVGAGI. This CDR3 contains 16 residues. CDR3 coding DNA: TGTGCCAGCAGTTACTCGAACAACAACCCCGCCTACGAGCAGTACTTC. It specifies CASSYSNNNPAYEQYF.

The chain is built from TRBV29-1 and TRBJ2-3; no reliable D call. Germline-derived CDR1 and CDR2 are SQVTM and ANQGSEA. This CDR3 comprises 10 residues. V gave up 8 bases and J gave up 2 bases, with 5 bases separating them. This chain's CDR3 is CSSNTDTQYF. The CDR3 coding sequence is TGCAGCAGTAACACAGATACGCAGTATTTT.

CDR3 nucleotides: TGTGCCAGCAGCTCCACTAGTCAGGGGAGAGGGGCCAAAAACATTCAGTACTTC. This sequence encodes CASSSTSQGRGAKNIQYF. This chain connects TRBV3-1 (or the pseudogene TRBV3-2) to TRBJ2-4, with D tentatively TRBD1 (6 bases). V was pared by 5 bases and J by 1 base, with 21 bases between. The CDR3 totals 18 residues. Germline V gene lookup returns CDR1 LGHDT and CDR2 YNNKEL (reference sequence).

The CDR3, as DNA: TGTGCCAGCGGCCAGACAGGGGTTTTCAATCAGCCCCAGCATTTT. Residues: CASGQTGVFNQPQHF. V and J are TRBV6-2 or TRBV6-3 and TRBJ1-5, with 8 positions matching TRBD1. The V gene end was trimmed by 8 bases and the J gene end by 3 bases; junction bases not matched to a gene: 9. CDR1 is MNHEY, CDR2 SVGEGT, per germline. There are 15 residues in the CDR3.

The genes are TRBV5-1 and TRBJ1-4, with 7 bases identical to TRBD1. The CDR3 totals 15 residues. CDR1 and CDR2 (germline): SGHRS, YFSETQ. After removal of 3 bases from V and 5 bases from J, the junction contained 7 bases not matched to a gene. This chain's CDR3 is CASSSQGGFNEKLFF. In DNA form, the CDR3 reads TGCGCCAGCAGCTCCCAGGGGGGCTTCAATGAAAAACTGTTTTTT.

The chain recombines TRBV5-4 with TRBJ2-1; 7 bases are a match to TRBD1. The J segment lost 8 bases and the V segment lost 4 bases, leaving 9 bases of the junction unmatched. Looked up from germline, CDR1 is SGHNT and CDR2 is YYREEE (reference sequence). The CDR3 totals 14 residues. In nucleotides, the CDR3 is TGTGCCAGCAGCCGGATAGACAGGGACGATGAGCAGTTCTTC. Translating it yields CASSRIDRDDEQFF. Together with reference TRBV5-4 and TRBJ2-1, the CDR3 gives the full variable domain: ETGVTQSPTHLIKTRGQQVTLRCSSQSGHNTVSWYQQALGQGPQFIFQYYREEENGRGNFPPRFSGLQFPNYSSELNVNALELDDSALYLCASSRIDRDDEQFFGPGTRLTVL.

This clone was recorded once. The chain employs TRBV4-3 and TRBJ2-1; the D is unclear. Trimming stripped 0 bases from V and 5 bases from J, with 5 bases between. In germline, CDR1 is LGHNA, CDR2 YSLEER. The CDR3 loop spans 13 amino acids. DNA of the CDR3: TGCGCCAGCAGCCAAGAGCCCCACAATGAGCAGTTCTTC. Translating gives CASSQEPHNEQFF.

The chain employs TRBV7-2 and TRBJ1-6; D is ambiguous. The CDR3 has 13 amino acids. The germline V gene encodes CDR1 SGHTA and CDR2 FQGNSA. V lost 6 bases to trimming and J lost 8 bases, with 11 bases between them. The CDR3 DNA is TGTGCCAGCAGTAGTGACGGGGATTCACCCCTCCACTTT. It is translated as CASSSDGDSPLHF.

This CDR3 is CASSFGVGEQYF. CDR3 nucleotides: TGTGCCAGCAGCTTTGGAGTGGGCGAGCAGTACTTC. V and J are TRBV7-3 and TRBJ2-7; D is undetermined. CDR3 length equals 12 residues. Trimming stripped 3 bases from V and 6 bases from J, with 9 bases between. Germline V gene sequence: CDR1 SGHTA, CDR2 FQGTGA.

Note on this clone: Other DNA sequences of this sample code for an identical CDR3. The genes are TRBV28 and TRBJ1-3; the D is unclear. This CDR3 spans 13 amino acids. Germline V gene data show CDR1 as MDHEN and CDR2 as SYDVKM. Between the trimmed V and J ends, which lost 7 bases and 0 bases, there was a span of 7 bases. CDR3 DNA sequence: TGTGCCAGCACGCGGGCCTCTGGAAACACCATATATTTT. It translates to CASTRASGNTIYF.

The chain links TRBV20-1 to TRBJ1-1; 9 bases are a match to TRBD1. This CDR3 is 15 amino acids long. V was clipped by 3 bases and J by 9 bases; unmatched bases: 14. CDR1 is DFQATT and CDR2 is SNEGSKA in the germline V gene (reference sequence). The CDR3 sequence is CSASLLQTGTGKAFF. DNA of the CDR3: TGCAGTGCTAGTCTTCTCCAAACCGGGACAGGGAAAGCTTTCTTT.

V usage is TRBV30 and J usage is TRBJ1-1; D not certain. Trimming took 0 bases from V and 1 from J, leaving 12 bases between them. This CDR3 contains 15 residues. Germline loops: CDR1 GTSNPN, CDR2 SVGIG (reference sequence). CDR3 protein: CAWSVLRPSNTEAFF. As DNA, the CDR3 is TGTGCCTGGAGTGTACTTCGGCCGTCGAACACTGAAGCTTTCTTT.

This chain uses TRBV5-8 with TRBJ1-6; D unresolved. The germline V gene has CDR1 SGHTS and CDR2 YDEGEE. The germline V and J ends were trimmed by 4 bases and 10 bases, with 24 bases remaining between them. This CDR3 is built from 17 residues. The CDR3 bases are TGTGCCAGCAGCCAAATAGGGTCAGTCGTGAGTCTCTCACCCCTCCACTTT. Protein sequence: CASSQIGSVVSLSPLHF. The variable domain in full, completed from reference TRBV5-8 and TRBJ1-6, reads EAGVTQSPTHLIKTRGQQATLRCSPISGHTSVYWYQQALGLGLQFLLWYDEGEERNRGNFPPRFSGRQFPNYSSELNVNALELEDSALYLCASSQIGSVVSLSPLHFGNGTRLTVT.

J is TRBJ1-6 and V is TRBV18, with TRBD1 identical over 7 bases. The CDR3 runs to 16 residues. CDR1 and CDR2 (germline): KGHSH, LQKENI. Germline trimming cut 5 bases from V and 7 bases from J; bases unmatched to any gene: 11. The CDR3 DNA follows: TGTGCCAGCTCAGGGGGTAACCGGGACAGAAATTCACCCCTCCACTTT. Translated, it gives CASSGGNRDRNSPLHF.

This clone came up a few times. The chain carries TRBV19 and TRBJ2-5; possible D gene TRBD1, 5 bases. The CDR3 consists of 16 residues. Trimming cost V 1 base and J 1 base, with 13 bases left between them. Per the germline V gene, CDR1 is LNHDA and CDR2 is SQIVND (reference sequence). The CDR3, as DNA: TGTGCCAGTAGTATAGGGGGCCTACCTGGCCAAGAGACCCAGTACTTC. Its protein product is CASSIGGLPGQETQYF.

This rearrangement joins TRBV7-9 to TRBJ2-2; D tentatively reads TRBD1 or TRBD2 (5 bases each). CDR1 is SEHNR and CDR2 is FQNEAQ in the germline V gene (reference sequence). The V end was cut by 4 bases, the J end by 6 bases, with 9 bases between. The CDR3 consists of 13 residues. The CDR3 here is CASSSQGPGELFF. For the CDR3, the DNA is TGTGCCAGCAGCTCTCAGGGACCCGGGGAGCTGTTTTTT.